This TCR beta chain emerged from a study of shared clonotypes between healthy human individuals. Clones were sequenced by immunoSEQ multiplex PCR, and TCRdb holds only the in-frame ones, with some missing. The sample contains some 1 million clones, roughly 80% of which appear only once. V was trimmed by 6 bases and J by 6 bases, leaving 6 bases between them. The CDR3 sequence is 11 residues long. In germline, CDR1 is LNHDA, CDR2 SQIVND (reference sequence). The clonotype originates from a man between 18 and 29 years old in good health. This chain links TRBV19 with TRBJ2-1; D not certain. The sequencing sample was made of memory CD4+ T cells sorted from blood. The subset is: CD45RA-negative fraction. The CDR3 here is CASRAGNEQFF. CDR3 bases: TGTGCCAGTAGGGCAGGCAATGAGCAGTTCTTC.